This TCR beta chain emerged from a study of blood T cell repertoires in COVID-19. Study summary: Acute-phase and convalescent COVID-19 samples originated in the United States, Italy and Spain. T cells, B-cell-depleted T cells, or PBMCs provided the cDNA or gDNA that served as material.

Symptom resolution, clearance, or two negative PCRs marked donors in Cohort 3 as recovered. In the authors' methods: Amplifying reference gene primers gave estimates of nucleated cell counts. Sequencing was performed with immunoSEQ multiplex PCR; in TCRdb, only in-frame clones are kept and a portion is missing. The V and J calls and clone size are taken from that table; D and trimming were inferred from the DNA. Among about 500,000 clones, around 87% were seen once, and the ten largest hold under 0.75%. This clonotype was sampled from a woman under 30 who had recovered from COVID-19. The specimen was PBMCs or T cells enriched from blood (not recorded which).

Here the CDR3 reads CASRPGIFQETQYF. CDR3 nucleotides: TGCGCCAGCAGGCCGGGGATTTTCCAAGAGACCCAGTACTTC. The chain recombines TRBV5-1 with TRBJ2-5, with D possibly TRBD2 on 5 matching bases. The germline V gene encodes CDR1 SGHRS and CDR2 YFSETQ. The length of the CDR3 is 14 residues. Trimming cost V 5 bases and J 1 base, with 12 bases left between them.